This is a list of T cell receptor beta chains from one sample in a study of blood T cell repertoires in COVID-19. Data came from immunoSEQ multiplex PCR; TCRdb stores just in-frame clones and leaves some out. The sample consists of around 300,000 clones, 80% to 90% of them appearing once. The source material was peripheral blood. These receptors came from a woman between 70 and 85 years old with acute or convalescent COVID-19. The CDR3 runs from the conserved cysteine through the conserved F or W. Each record gives: V gene, J gene, clone size, D gene, CDR3 protein, CDR3 DNA. The D gene is left open where the match is weak. The size field is filled for only some rows; it gives once, few, many or a size class.

>TRBV13|TRBJ2-5|-|TRBD2
CASSSGGFQIETQYF
TGTGCCAGCAGCTCGGGGGGATTCCAAATAGAGACCCAGTACTTC
>TRBV15|TRBJ2-5|once|-
CATSRVTEGWGETQYF
TGTGCCACCAGCAGAGTGACGGAGGGGTGGGGGGAGACCCAGTACTTC
>TRBV9|TRBJ2-7|-|-
CASSVGSSYEQYF
TGTGCCAGCAGCGTAGGGAGTTCCTACGAGCAGTACTTC
>TRBV3-1/TRBV3-2|TRBJ1-1|-|-
CASSRQGYTEAFF
TGTGCCAGCAGCCGTCAGGGGTACACTGAAGCTTTCTTT
>TRBV5-1|TRBJ2-3|-|-
CASSLSGPRTDTQYF
TGCGCCAGCAGCTTGAGCGGGCCGCGCACAGATACGCAGTATTTT
>TRBV12-3/TRBV12-4|TRBJ1-2|-|-
CASSPDSYGYTF
TGTGCCAGCAGTCCTGACAGCTATGGCTACACCTTC
>TRBV18|TRBJ1-1|-|-
CASTRDSGLNTEAFF
TGTGCCAGCACCCGGGACTCCGGCCTTAACACTGAAGCTTTCTTT
>TRBV7-2|TRBJ2-2|-|-
CASSLAVGELFF
TGTGCCAGCAGCTTAGCCGTCGGGGAGCTGTTTTTT
>TRBV10-3|TRBJ2-7|-|-
CAISEGLDRYEQYF
TGTGCCATCAGTGAGGGACTCGACCGCTACGAGCAGTACTTC
>TRBV6-5|TRBJ2-1|once|TRBD2
CASSYFAGGGNEQFF
TGTGCCAGCAGTTACTTCGCGGGGGGCGGCAATGAGCAGTTCTTC
>TRBV12-3/TRBV12-4|TRBJ1-2|-|-
CASGLGKNAGYTF
TGTGCCAGCGGCCTCGGGAAGAATGCTGGCTACACCTTC